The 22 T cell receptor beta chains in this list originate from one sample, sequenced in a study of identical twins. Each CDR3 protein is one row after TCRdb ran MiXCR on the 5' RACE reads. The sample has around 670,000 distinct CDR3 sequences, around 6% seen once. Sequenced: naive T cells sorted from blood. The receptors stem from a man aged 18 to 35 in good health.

CDR3 protein: CASSLGLKDTQYF. In DNA, the CDR3 is TGTGCCAGCAGCTTAGGATTGAAGGATACGCAGTATTTT. This chain uses TRBV7-6 with TRBJ2-3; D unclear. The V end was cut by 1 base, the J end by 6 bases, with 8 bases between. Germline V gene lookup returns CDR1 SGHVS and CDR2 FNYEAQ. The CDR3 is 13 residues long.

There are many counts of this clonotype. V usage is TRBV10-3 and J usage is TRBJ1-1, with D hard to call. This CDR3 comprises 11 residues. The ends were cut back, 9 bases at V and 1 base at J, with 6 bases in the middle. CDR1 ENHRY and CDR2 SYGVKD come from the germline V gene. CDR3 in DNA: TGTGCCATTCGGGGGAACACTGAAGCTTTCTTT. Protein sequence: CAIRGNTEAFF.

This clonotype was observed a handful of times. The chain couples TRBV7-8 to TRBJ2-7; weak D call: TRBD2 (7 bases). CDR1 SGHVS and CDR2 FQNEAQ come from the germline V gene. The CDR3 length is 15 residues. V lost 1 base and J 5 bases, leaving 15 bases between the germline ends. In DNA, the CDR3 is TGTGCCAGCAGCTTAGAGGGGGGGTTTGGCAACGAGCAGTACTTC. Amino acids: CASSLEGGFGNEQYF.

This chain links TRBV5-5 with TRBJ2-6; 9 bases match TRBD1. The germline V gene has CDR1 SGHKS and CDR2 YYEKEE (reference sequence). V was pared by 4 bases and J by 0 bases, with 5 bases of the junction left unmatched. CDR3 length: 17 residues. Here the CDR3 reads CASSPDRGGSGANVLTF. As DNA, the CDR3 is TGTGCCAGCAGCCCCGACAGGGGGGGCTCTGGGGCCAACGTCCTGACTTTC.

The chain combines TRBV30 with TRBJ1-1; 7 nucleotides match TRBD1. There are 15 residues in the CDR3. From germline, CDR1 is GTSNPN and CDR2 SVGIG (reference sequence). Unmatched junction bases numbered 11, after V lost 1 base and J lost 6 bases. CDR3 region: CAWSAVKQGLAEAFF. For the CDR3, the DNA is TGTGCCTGGAGTGCGGTAAAACAGGGGTTGGCTGAAGCTTTCTTT.

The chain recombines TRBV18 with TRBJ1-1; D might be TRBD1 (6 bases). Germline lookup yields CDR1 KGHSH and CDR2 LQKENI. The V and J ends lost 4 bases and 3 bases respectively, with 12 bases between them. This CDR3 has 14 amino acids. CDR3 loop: CASSHGQKDTEAFF. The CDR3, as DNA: TGTGCCAGCTCACACGGACAGAAGGACACTGAAGCTTTCTTT.

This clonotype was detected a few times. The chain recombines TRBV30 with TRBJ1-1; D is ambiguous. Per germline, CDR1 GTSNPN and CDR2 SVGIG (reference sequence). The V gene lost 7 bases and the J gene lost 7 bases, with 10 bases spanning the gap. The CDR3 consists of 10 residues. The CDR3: CASRRIEAFF. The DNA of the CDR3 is TGTGCCTCCCGGCGGATTGAAGCTTTCTTT.

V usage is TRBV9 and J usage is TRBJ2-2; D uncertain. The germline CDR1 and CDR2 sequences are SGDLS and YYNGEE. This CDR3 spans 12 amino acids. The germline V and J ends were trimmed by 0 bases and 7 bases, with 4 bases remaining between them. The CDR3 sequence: CASSVVVGELFF. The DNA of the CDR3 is TGTGCCAGCAGCGTAGTCGTCGGGGAGCTGTTTTTT.

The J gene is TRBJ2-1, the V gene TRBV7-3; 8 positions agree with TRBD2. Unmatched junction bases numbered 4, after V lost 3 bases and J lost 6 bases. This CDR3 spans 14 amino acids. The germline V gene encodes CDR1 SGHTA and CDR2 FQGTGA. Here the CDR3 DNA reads TGTGCCAGCAGCTTCTCCGGGACTAGCAATGAGCAGTTCTTC. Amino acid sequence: CASSFSGTSNEQFF.

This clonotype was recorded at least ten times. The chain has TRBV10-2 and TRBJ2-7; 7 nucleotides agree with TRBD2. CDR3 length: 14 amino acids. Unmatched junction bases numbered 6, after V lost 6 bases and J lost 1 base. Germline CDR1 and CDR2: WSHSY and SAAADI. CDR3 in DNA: TGCGCCAGCAGACACGGGACTACGTCCTACGAGCAGTACGTC. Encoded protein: CASRHGTTSYEQYV.

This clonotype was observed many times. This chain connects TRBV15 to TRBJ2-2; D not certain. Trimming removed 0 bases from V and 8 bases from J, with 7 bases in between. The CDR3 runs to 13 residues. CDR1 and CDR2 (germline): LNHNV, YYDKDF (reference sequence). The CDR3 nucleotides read TGTGCCACCAGCAGAGAGGATTCGGGGGAGCTGTTTTTT. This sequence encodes CATSREDSGELFF.

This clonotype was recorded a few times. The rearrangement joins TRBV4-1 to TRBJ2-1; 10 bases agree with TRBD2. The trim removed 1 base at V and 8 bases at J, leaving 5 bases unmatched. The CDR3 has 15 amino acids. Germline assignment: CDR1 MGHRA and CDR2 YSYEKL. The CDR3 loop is CASSQGTSGRDEQFF. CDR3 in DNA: TGCGCCAGCAGCCAAGGGACTAGCGGTCGCGATGAGCAGTTCTTC.

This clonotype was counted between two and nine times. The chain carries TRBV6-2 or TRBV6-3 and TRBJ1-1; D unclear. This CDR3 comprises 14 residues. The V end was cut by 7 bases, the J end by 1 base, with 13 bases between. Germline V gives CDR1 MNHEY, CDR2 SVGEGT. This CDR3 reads CASIASGQNTEAFF. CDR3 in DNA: TGTGCCAGCATAGCGTCTGGGCAGAACACTGAAGCTTTCTTT.

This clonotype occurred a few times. The CDR3 is CASSLTHRQSQETQYF. The CDR3, as DNA: TGTGCCAGCAGCTTAACCCATCGACAGAGTCAAGAGACCCAGTACTTC. The chain is built from TRBV7-9 and TRBJ2-5, with TRBD1 as a possible D gene (5 bases). Trimming pared 2 bases from V and 2 bases from J, leaving 15 bases between. In germline, CDR1 is SEHNR, CDR2 FQNEAQ (reference sequence). CDR3 length: 16 amino acids.

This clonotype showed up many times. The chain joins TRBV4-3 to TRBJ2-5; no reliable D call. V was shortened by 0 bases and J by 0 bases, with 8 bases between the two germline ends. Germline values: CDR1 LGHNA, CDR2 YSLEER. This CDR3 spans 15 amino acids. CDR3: CASSQDLSYQETQYF. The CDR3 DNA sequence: TGCGCCAGCAGCCAAGATCTTAGTTACCAAGAGACCCAGTACTTC.

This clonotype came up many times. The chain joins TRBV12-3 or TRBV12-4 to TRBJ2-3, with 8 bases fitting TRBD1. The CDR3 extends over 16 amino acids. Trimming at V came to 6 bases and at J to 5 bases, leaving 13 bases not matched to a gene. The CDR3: CASSPGQGVEKDTQYF. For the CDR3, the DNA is TGTGCCAGCAGCCCTGGACAGGGAGTAGAAAAAGATACGCAGTATTTT.

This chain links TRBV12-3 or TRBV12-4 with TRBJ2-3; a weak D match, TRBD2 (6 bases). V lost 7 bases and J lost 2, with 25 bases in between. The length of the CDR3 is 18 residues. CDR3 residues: CASTDGDSGGVYTDTQYF. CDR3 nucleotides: TGTGCCAGCACCGACGGGGATAGCGGAGGGGTCTACACAGATACGCAGTATTTT.

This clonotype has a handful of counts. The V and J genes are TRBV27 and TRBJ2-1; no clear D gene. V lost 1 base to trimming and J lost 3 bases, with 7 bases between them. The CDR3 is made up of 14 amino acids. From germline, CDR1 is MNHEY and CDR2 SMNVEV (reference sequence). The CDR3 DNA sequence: TGTGCCAGCAGTTTATTTAACAGCTACAATGAGCAGTTCTTC. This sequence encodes CASSLFNSYNEQFF.

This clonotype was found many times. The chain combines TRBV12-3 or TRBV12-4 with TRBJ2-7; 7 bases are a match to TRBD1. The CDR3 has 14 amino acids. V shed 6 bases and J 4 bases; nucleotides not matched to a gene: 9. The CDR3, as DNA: TGTGCCAGCAGCCCGGGACAGTATTGGTACGAGCAGTACGTC. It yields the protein CASSPGQYWYEQYV.

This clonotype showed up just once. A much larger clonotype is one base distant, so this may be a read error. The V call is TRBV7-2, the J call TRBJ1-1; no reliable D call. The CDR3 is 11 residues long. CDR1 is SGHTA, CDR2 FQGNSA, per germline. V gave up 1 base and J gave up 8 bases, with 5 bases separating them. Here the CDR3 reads CASSLEREAFF. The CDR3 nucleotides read TGTGCCAGCAGCTTAGAAAGAGAAGCTTTCTTT.

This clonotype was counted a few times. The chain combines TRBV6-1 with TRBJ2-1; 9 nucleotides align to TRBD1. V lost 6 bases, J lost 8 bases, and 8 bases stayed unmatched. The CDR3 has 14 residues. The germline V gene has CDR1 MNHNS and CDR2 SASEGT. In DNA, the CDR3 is TGTGCCAGCAGACCGGGACAGGGCCGTCATGAGCAGTTCTTC. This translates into CASRPGQGRHEQFF.

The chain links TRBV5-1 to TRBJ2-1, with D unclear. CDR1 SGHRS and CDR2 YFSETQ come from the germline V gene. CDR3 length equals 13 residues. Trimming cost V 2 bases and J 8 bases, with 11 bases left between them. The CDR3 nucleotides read TGCGCCAGCAGCTTTCGGGTTCGGGATGAGCAGTTCTTC. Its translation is CASSFRVRDEQFF. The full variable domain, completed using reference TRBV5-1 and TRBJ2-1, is KAGVTQTPRYLIKTRGQQVTLSCSPISGHRSVSWYQQTPGQGLQFLFEYFSETQRNKGNFPGRFSGRQFSNSRSEMNVSTLELGDSALYLCASSFRVRDEQFFGPGTRLTVL.